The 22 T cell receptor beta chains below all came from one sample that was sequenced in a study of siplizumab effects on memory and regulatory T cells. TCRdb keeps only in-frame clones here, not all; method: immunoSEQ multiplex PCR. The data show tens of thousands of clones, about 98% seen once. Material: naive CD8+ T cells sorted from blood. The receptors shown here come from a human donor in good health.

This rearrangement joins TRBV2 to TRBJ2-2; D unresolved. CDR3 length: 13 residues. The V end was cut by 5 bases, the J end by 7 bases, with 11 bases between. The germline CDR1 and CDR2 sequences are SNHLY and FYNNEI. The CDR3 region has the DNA TGTGCCAGCAGTCCCTTAAAGGGCGGGGAGCTGTTTTTT. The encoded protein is CASSPLKGGELFF. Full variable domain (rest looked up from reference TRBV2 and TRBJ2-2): EPEVTQTPSHQVTQMGQEVILRCVPISNHLYFYWYRQILGQKVEFLVSFYNNEISEKSEIFDDQFSVERPDGSNFTLKIRSTKLEDSAMYFCASSPLKGGELFFGEGSRLTVL.

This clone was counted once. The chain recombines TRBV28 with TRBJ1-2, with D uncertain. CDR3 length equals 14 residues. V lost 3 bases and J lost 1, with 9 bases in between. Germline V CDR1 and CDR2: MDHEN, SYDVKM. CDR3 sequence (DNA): TGTGCCAGCAGTTTCCTCGGCAGTAACTATGGCTACACCTTC. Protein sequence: CASSFLGSNYGYTF.

CDR3 loop: CASSSDTSTDTQYF. The CDR3 region has the DNA TGTGCCAGCAGCTCCGACACTAGCACAGATACGCAGTATTTT. V and J are TRBV13 and TRBJ2-3; D call uncertain. The ends were cut back, 4 bases at V and 0 bases at J, with 8 bases in the middle. This CDR3 has 14 residues. Germline V gives CDR1 PRHDT, CDR2 FYEKMQ (reference sequence).

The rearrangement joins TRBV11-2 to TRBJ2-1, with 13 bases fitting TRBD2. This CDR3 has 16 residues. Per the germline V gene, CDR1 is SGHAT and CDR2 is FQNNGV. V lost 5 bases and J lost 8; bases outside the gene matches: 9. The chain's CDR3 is CASSDTSGRAGDEQFF. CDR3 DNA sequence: TGTGCCAGCAGCGATACTAGCGGGAGGGCCGGAGATGAGCAGTTCTTC.

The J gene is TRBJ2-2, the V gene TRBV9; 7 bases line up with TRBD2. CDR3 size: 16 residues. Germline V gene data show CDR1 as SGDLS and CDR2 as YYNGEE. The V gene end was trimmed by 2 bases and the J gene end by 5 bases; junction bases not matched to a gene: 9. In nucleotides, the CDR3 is TGTGCCAGCAGCGTGGGGGGGACTACCGGGACCGGGGAGCTGTTTTTT. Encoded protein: CASSVGGTTGTGELFF.

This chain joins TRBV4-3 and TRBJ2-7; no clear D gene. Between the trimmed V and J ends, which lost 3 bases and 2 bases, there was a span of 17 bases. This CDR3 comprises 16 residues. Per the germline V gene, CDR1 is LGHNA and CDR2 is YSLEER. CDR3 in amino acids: CASSQALSGPAYEQYF. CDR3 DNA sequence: TGCGCCAGCAGCCAGGCCCTGTCCGGGCCAGCCTACGAGCAGTACTTC.

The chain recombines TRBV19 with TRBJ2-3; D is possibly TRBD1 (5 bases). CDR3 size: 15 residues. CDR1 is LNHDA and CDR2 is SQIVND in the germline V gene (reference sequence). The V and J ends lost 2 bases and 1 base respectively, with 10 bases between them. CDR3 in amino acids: CASSIRQGGTDTQYF. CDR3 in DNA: TGTGCCAGTAGTATACGGCAGGGTGGCACAGATACGCAGTATTTT.

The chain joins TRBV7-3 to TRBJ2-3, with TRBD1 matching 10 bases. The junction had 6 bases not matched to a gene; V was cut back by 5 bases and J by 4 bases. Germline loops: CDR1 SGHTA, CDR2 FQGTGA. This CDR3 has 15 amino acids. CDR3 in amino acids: CASSGTTGGADTQYF. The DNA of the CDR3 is TGTGCCAGCAGCGGCACGACAGGGGGCGCAGATACGCAGTATTTT.

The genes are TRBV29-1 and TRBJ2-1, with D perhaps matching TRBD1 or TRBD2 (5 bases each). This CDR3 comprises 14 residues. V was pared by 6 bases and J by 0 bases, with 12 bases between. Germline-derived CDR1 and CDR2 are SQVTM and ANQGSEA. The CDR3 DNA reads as TGCAGCGTCAAAGAGGGGAGCTCCTACAATGAGCAGTTCTTC. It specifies CSVKEGSSYNEQFF.

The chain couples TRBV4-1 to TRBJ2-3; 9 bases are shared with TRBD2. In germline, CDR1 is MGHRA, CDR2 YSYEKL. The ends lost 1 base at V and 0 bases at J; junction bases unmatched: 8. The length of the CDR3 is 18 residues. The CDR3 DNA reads TGCGCCAGCAGCCAAGTTCTTAGCGGGAGCCATAGCACAGATACGCAGTATTTT. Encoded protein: CASSQVLSGSHSTDTQYF.

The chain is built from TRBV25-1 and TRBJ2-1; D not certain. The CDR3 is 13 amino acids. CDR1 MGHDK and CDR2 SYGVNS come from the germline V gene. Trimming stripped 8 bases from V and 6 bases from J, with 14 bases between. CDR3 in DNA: TGTGCCAGCGAAGGATTGGGCCTCAATGAGCAGTTCTTC. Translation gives CASEGLGLNEQFF.

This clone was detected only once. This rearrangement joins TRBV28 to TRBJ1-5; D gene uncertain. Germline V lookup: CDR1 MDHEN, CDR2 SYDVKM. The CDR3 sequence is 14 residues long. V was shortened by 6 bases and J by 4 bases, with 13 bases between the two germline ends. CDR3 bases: TGTGCCAGCAGCGTTTGGGCGGGAAATCAGCCCCAGCATTTT. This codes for CASSVWAGNQPQHF.

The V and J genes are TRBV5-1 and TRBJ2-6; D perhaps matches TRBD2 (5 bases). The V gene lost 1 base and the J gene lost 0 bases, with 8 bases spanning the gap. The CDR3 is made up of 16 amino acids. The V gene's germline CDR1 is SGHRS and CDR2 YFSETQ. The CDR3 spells CASSLTAGSGANVLTF. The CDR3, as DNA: TGCGCCAGCAGCTTGACCGCGGGCTCTGGGGCCAACGTCCTGACTTTC.

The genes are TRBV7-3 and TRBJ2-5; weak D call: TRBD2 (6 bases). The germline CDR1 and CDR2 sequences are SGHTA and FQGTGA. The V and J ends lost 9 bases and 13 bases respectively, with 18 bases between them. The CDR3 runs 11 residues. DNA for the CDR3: TGTGCCAGGGTAAACAACCGGGGAGGGTACTTC. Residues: CARVNNRGGYF.

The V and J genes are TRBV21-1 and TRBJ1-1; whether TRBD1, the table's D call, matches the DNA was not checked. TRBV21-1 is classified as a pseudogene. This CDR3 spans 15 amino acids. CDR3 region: CASSNRDRPNTEAFF. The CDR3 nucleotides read TGTGCCAGCAGCAACCGGGACAGGCCGAACACTGAAGCTTTCTTT.

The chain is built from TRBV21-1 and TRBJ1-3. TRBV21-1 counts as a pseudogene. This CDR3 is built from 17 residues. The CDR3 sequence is CASSNSGGILPGNTIYF. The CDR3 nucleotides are TGTGCCAGCAGCAATTCTGGGGGTATTCTACCTGGAAACACCATATATTTT.

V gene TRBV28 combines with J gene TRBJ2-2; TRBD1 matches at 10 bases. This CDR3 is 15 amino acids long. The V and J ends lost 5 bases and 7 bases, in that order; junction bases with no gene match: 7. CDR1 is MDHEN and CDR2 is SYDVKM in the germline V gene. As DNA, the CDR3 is TGTGCCAGCAGTCCCGACAGGGGGCGGGGCGGGGAGCTGTTTTTT. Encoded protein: CASSPDRGRGGELFF. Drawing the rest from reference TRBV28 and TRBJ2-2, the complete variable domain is DVKVTQSSRYLVKRTGEKVFLECVQDMDHENMFWYRQDPGLGLRLIYFSYDVKMKEKGDIPEGYSVSREKKERFSLILESASTNQTSMYLCASSPDRGRGGELFFGEGSRLTVL.

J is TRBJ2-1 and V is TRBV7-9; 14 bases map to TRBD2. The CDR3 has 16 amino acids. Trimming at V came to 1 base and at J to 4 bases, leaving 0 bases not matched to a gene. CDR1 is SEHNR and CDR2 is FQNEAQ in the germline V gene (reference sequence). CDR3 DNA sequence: TGTGCCAGCAGCTTAGGGACTAGCGGGAGGTACAATGAGCAGTTCTTC. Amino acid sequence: CASSLGTSGRYNEQFF. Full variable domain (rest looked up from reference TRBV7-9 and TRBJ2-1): DTGVSQNPRHKITKRGQNVTFRCDPISEHNRLYWYRQTLGQGPEFLTYFQNEAQLEKSRLLSDRFSAERPKGSFSTLEIQRTEQGDSAMYLCASSLGTSGRYNEQFFGPGTRLTVL.

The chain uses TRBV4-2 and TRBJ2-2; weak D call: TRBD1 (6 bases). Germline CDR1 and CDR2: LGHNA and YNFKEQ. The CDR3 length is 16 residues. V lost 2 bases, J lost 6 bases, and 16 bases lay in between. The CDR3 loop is CASSQPSARGAGELFF. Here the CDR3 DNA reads TGTGCCAGCAGCCAACCTTCCGCCAGGGGTGCCGGGGAGCTGTTTTTT.

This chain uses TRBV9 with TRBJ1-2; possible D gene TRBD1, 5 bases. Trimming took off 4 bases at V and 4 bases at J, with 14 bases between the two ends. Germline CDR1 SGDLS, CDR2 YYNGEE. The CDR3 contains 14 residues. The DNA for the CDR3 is TGTGCCAGCAGCCCCGACAGTCCCGCCTATGGCTACACCTTC. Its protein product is CASSPDSPAYGYTF.

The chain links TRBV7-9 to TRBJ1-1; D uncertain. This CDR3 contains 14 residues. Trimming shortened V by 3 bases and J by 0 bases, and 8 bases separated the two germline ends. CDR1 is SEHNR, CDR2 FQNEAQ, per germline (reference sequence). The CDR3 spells CASSLVDMNTEAFF. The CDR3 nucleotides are TGTGCCAGCAGCTTGGTGGATATGAACACTGAAGCTTTCTTT.

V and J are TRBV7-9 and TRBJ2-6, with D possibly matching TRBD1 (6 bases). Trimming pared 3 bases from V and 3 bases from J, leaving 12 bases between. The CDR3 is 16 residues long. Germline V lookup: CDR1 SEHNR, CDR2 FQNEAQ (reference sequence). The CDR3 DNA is TGTGCCAGCAGCTTCCCCAGGGGCTTTGGGGCCAACGTCCTGACTTTC. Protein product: CASSFPRGFGANVLTF. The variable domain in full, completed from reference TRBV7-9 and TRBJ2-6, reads DTGVSQNPRHKITKRGQNVTFRCDPISEHNRLYWYRQTLGQGPEFLTYFQNEAQLEKSRLLSDRFSAERPKGSFSTLEIQRTEQGDSAMYLCASSFPRGFGANVLTFGAGSRLTVL.